This entry lists 30 T cell receptor beta chains sequenced from one sample in a study of OX40 agonist ivuxolimab in advanced cancers. Sequencing used immunoSEQ multiplex PCR; TCRdb keeps in-frame clones, though not all of them. Here the sample spans under 80,000 clones, almost 90% being singletons. The sequencing here drew on CD4+ or CD8+ T cells sorted from blood, taken in a trial of the OX40 agonist ivuxolimab. The origin of the receptors is an adult with an advanced solid tumor such as melanoma, head and neck, liver or kidney cancer.

The chain has TRBV5-1 and TRBJ2-5; 7 nucleotides match TRBD1. V shed 2 bases, J shed 5 bases, and the junction held 6 bases outside the gene matches. CDR3 length: 14 residues. CDR1 is SGHRS, CDR2 YFSETQ, per germline. CDR3 amino acids: CASSLQGRVETQYF. The CDR3 DNA is TGCGCCAGCAGCTTACAGGGGAGAGTGGAGACCCAGTACTTC.

The V gene is TRBV28, the J gene TRBJ1-5, with D perhaps matching TRBD1 (5 bases). Germline V gene sequence: CDR1 MDHEN, CDR2 SYDVKM. There are 16 residues in the CDR3. Trimming took 4 bases from V and 0 from J, leaving 13 bases between them. The CDR3 protein is CASSSGPGGSNQPQHF. In DNA, the CDR3 is TGTGCCAGCAGTTCGGGCCCCGGGGGTAGCAATCAGCCCCAGCATTTT. Using reference TRBV28 and TRBJ1-5 for the parts outside the CDR3, the full variable domain is DVKVTQSSRYLVKRTGEKVFLECVQDMDHENMFWYRQDPGLGLRLIYFSYDVKMKEKGDIPEGYSVSREKKERFSLILESASTNQTSMYLCASSSGPGGSNQPQHFGDGTRLSIL.

This chain links TRBV2 with TRBJ2-1; possibly TRBD2 for D (5 bases). V shed 7 bases and J shed 8 bases, with 12 bases lying between them. CDR3 length: 12 residues. Germline-derived CDR1 and CDR2 are SNHLY and FYNNEI. The CDR3 reads CASNAPRDEQFF. The CDR3, as DNA: TGTGCCAGCAATGCCCCGAGGGATGAGCAGTTCTTC.

The V gene is TRBV5-6, the J gene TRBJ2-7, with D tentatively TRBD1 or TRBD2 (5 bases each). This CDR3 spans 14 amino acids. Trimming stripped 3 bases from V and 0 bases from J, with 10 bases between. Germline V gene lookup returns CDR1 SGHDT and CDR2 YYEEEE. CDR3 DNA: TGTGCCAGCAGCTGGGGCGGAGGCTCCTACGAGCAGTACTTC. Amino acids: CASSWGGGSYEQYF.

The rearrangement links TRBV18 to TRBJ1-4; D is unclear. Trimming took 0 bases from V and 8 from J, leaving 10 bases between them. The CDR3 has 14 amino acids. In germline, CDR1 is KGHSH, CDR2 LQKENI. The CDR3 region has the DNA TGTGCCAGCTCACCACCATACAGTAAGGAAAAACTGTTTTTT. Its translation is CASSPPYSKEKLFF. The full variable domain, with the rest looked up from reference TRBV18 and TRBJ1-4, is NAGVMQNPRHLVRRRGQEARLRCSPMKGHSHVYWYRQLPEEGLKFMVYLQKENIIDESGMPKERFSAEFPKEGPSILRIQQVVRGDSAAYFCASSPPYSKEKLFFGSGTQLSVL.

J is TRBJ2-7 and V is TRBV11-2, with 14 bases that match TRBD2. Looked up from germline, CDR1 is SGHAT and CDR2 is FQNNGV. V was clipped by 6 bases and J by 3 bases; unmatched bases: 4. The CDR3 is made up of 15 amino acids. The CDR3: CASSPGTSGGYEQYF. CDR3 nucleotides: TGTGCCAGCAGTCCAGGGACTAGCGGGGGCTACGAGCAGTACTTC.

The chain has TRBV11-2 and TRBJ2-2; D may be TRBD2 (5 bases). CDR1 and CDR2 (germline): SGHAT, FQNNGV. CDR3 length equals 13 residues. Trimming stripped 2 bases from V and 5 bases from J, with 6 bases between. CDR3 protein: CASSLRRTGELFF. For the CDR3, the DNA is TGTGCCAGCAGCTTAAGGAGGACCGGGGAGCTGTTTTTT.

The rearrangement uses TRBV29-1 and TRBJ2-1; 8 positions agree with TRBD2. The germline V gene has CDR1 SQVTM and CDR2 ANQGSEA. The CDR3 is made up of 10 amino acids. V was clipped by 8 bases and J by 7 bases; unmatched bases: 1. The CDR3 coding sequence is TGCAGCTCGGGGGGGAATGAGCAGTTCTTC. The encoded protein is CSSGGNEQFF.

The V gene is TRBV5-1, the J gene TRBJ2-2, with TRBD1 identical over 7 bases. In germline, CDR1 is SGHRS, CDR2 YFSETQ. There are 16 residues in the CDR3. Losses at the gene ends were 2 bases for V and 0 bases for J; bases not matched to a gene: 4. This CDR3 is CASSLRQGTNTGELFF. CDR3 in DNA: TGCGCCAGCAGCTTACGACAGGGAACGAACACCGGGGAGCTGTTTTTT.

The V gene is TRBV30, the J gene TRBJ1-1, with D possibly TRBD1 on 5 matching bases. CDR1 GTSNPN and CDR2 SVGIG come from the germline V gene (reference sequence). Trimming removed 3 bases from V and 4 bases from J, with 12 bases in between. This CDR3 spans 13 amino acids. The CDR3 sequence is CAWRKAGRTEAFF. The CDR3 region has the DNA TGTGCCTGGAGAAAGGCGGGGCGCACTGAAGCTTTCTTT. The entire variable domain, with the rest obtained from reference TRBV30 and TRBJ1-1, is as follows: SQTIHQWPATLVQPVGSPLSLECTVEGTSNPNLYWYRQAAGRGLQLLFYSVGIGQISSEVPQNLSASRPQDRQFILSSKKLLLSDSGFYLCAWRKAGRTEAFFGQGTRLTVV.

This clone was found once. V gene TRBV4-2 combines with J gene TRBJ2-2; D is tentatively TRBD1 or TRBD2 (5 bases each). CDR3 length: 17 amino acids. Germline assignment: CDR1 LGHNA and CDR2 YNFKEQ. Trimming removed 5 bases at V and 1 base at J, with 17 bases between. The CDR3 reads CASSYTGTWGNTGELFF. As DNA, the CDR3 is TGTGCCAGCAGCTACACCGGGACCTGGGGGAACACCGGGGAGCTGTTTTTT.

The chain couples TRBV19 to TRBJ2-5, with D perhaps matching TRBD1 (5 bases). This CDR3 contains 14 residues. CDR1 and CDR2 (germline): LNHDA, SQIVND (reference sequence). V was trimmed by 4 bases and J by 5 bases, leaving 14 bases between them. CDR3 in amino acids: CASSRSAKGETQYF. Here the CDR3 DNA reads TGTGCCAGTAGTAGGTCAGCGAAGGGGGAGACCCAGTACTTC.

J is TRBJ1-1 and V is TRBV4-1, with D maybe TRBD1 (5 bases). With 3 bases removed from V and 6 bases from J, the gap between germline ends came to 11 bases. The CDR3 is 13 residues long. Germline-derived CDR1 and CDR2 are MGHRA and YSYEKL. This CDR3 reads CASSQLQVAEAFF. Here the CDR3 DNA reads TGCGCCAGCAGCCAGTTACAGGTCGCTGAAGCTTTCTTT.

The CDR3 DNA reads as TGTGCCAGCCGAGGGAACAGGGCCAACAATCAGCCCCAGCATTTT. This gives the protein CASRGNRANNQPQHF. The chain is built from TRBV2 and TRBJ1-5, with D possibly TRBD1 on 6 matching bases. Trimming left V 8 bases short and J 3 bases short, with 17 bases between. This CDR3 region has 15 residues. Germline CDR1 and CDR2: SNHLY and FYNNEI.

This clone has only a few counts. The chain combines TRBV5-8 with TRBJ2-1, with TRBD2 identical over 11 bases. Germline V lookup: CDR1 SGHTS, CDR2 YDEGEE. The CDR3 has 16 residues. V lost 4 bases and J lost 4; bases outside the gene matches: 7. The CDR3 sequence is CASSRTTSGIYNEQFF. DNA for the CDR3: TGTGCCAGCAGCCGGACGACTAGCGGGATTTACAATGAGCAGTTCTTC.

This clone was found a few times. The chain has TRBV18 and TRBJ2-7; no clear D gene. Germline V gene data show CDR1 as KGHSH and CDR2 as LQKENI. V lost 0 bases to trimming and J lost 7 bases, with 10 bases between them. The CDR3 consists of 13 residues. DNA for the CDR3: TGTGCCAGCTCACCACCCAGCCGGTGGGAGCAGTACTTC. The encoded protein is CASSPPSRWEQYF.

This chain uses TRBV28 with TRBJ1-2; tentatively, D is TRBD1 (6 bases). Germline V gene data show CDR1 as MDHEN and CDR2 as SYDVKM. This CDR3 region has 11 residues. V was trimmed by 6 bases and J by 8 bases, leaving 10 bases between them. The CDR3 nucleotides read TGTGCCAGCAGCCGGGGGGGCGGCTACACCTTC. Translating gives CASSRGGGYTF.

The V and J genes are TRBV7-2 and TRBJ2-1, with 8 bases identical to TRBD2. CDR3 length: 16 amino acids. Looked up from germline, CDR1 is SGHTA and CDR2 is FQGNSA. The J segment lost 4 bases and the V segment lost 3 bases, leaving 8 bases of the junction unmatched. The CDR3 loop is CASSLVSSGLYNEQFF. In nucleotides, the CDR3 is TGTGCCAGCAGCTTGGTTTCTAGCGGGCTATACAATGAGCAGTTCTTC. The whole variable domain, filled in from reference TRBV7-2 and TRBJ2-1, reads GAGVSQSPSNKVTEKGKDVELRCDPISGHTALYWYRQSLGQGLEFLIYFQGNSAPDKSGLPSDRFSAERTGGSVSTLTIQRTQQEDSAVYLCASSLVSSGLYNEQFFGPGTRLTVL.

V is TRBV7-2 and J is TRBJ2-1; 10 nucleotides line up with TRBD2. Germline V gene sequence: CDR1 SGHTA, CDR2 FQGNSA. The V segment lost 4 bases and the J segment 4 bases; nucleotides outside the gene matches: 10. This CDR3 is 17 amino acids long. In DNA form, the CDR3 reads TGTGCCAGCAGCTCACATAGCGGGGGGTATGTGTACAATGAGCAGTTCTTC. Protein product: CASSSHSGGYVYNEQFF.

The chain couples TRBV4-1 to TRBJ2-2; weak D call: TRBD2 (5 bases). The germline V gene has CDR1 MGHRA and CDR2 YSYEKL. V lost 1 base and J 8 bases, leaving 11 bases between the germline ends. The CDR3 length is 14 residues. CDR3 amino acids: CASSQGPGGGELFF. CDR3 coding DNA: TGCGCCAGCAGCCAAGGACCCGGAGGAGGGGAGCTGTTTTTT.

The V call is TRBV4-2, the J call TRBJ2-1; D might be TRBD2 (7 bases). V was cut by 3 bases and J by 5 bases, with 20 bases left in between. CDR1 LGHNA and CDR2 YNFKEQ come from the germline V gene. CDR3 length: 17 residues. This CDR3 reads CASSQDTGGGFHNEQFF. The CDR3 nucleotides read TGTGCCAGCAGCCAGGACACGGGGGGCGGGTTCCACAATGAGCAGTTCTTC.

The V gene is TRBV19, the J gene TRBJ2-1; 8 nucleotides align to TRBD2. V was clipped by 6 bases and J by 7 bases; unmatched bases: 14. The germline V gene encodes CDR1 LNHDA and CDR2 SQIVND (reference sequence). The CDR3 spans 16 residues. CDR3 sequence (DNA): TGTGCCAGTAGCCCCCTAGGAGCGGGAGACGGAAATGAGCAGTTCTTC. This codes for CASSPLGAGDGNEQFF.

The chain has TRBV11-2 and TRBJ1-1; unclear D gene. V was pared by 2 bases and J by 5 bases, with 0 bases between. The CDR3 has 10 amino acids. The germline CDR1 and CDR2 sequences are SGHAT and FQNNGV. This CDR3 reads CASSLTEAFF. The CDR3 DNA follows: TGTGCCAGCAGCTTAACTGAAGCTTTCTTT.

V and J are TRBV28 and TRBJ1-5, with 7 bases aligning to TRBD1. V trimming: 6 bases; J trimming: 1 base; junction bases outside the gene matches: 12. Per germline, CDR1 MDHEN and CDR2 SYDVKM. The CDR3 totals 17 residues. The CDR3 DNA follows: TGTGCCAGCAGCTCCCGGGACAGCCTTTTGAGCAATCAGCCCCAGCATTTT. This gives the protein CASSSRDSLLSNQPQHF.

This chain connects TRBV7-2 to TRBJ2-1; D is ambiguous. CDR1 SGHTA and CDR2 FQGNSA come from the germline V gene. Trimming took off 5 bases at V and 4 bases at J, with 18 bases between the two ends. CDR3 length: 16 amino acids. CDR3: CASSADAFAFYNEQFF. The CDR3 DNA is TGTGCCAGCAGCGCGGACGCATTTGCATTTTACAATGAGCAGTTCTTC.

The CDR3 DNA sequence: TGTGCCACCAGCAGAGATCGTCAGGCTAATGAAAAACTGTTTTTT. Its translation is CATSRDRQANEKLFF. The J gene is TRBJ1-4, the V gene TRBV15; D gene unclear. The ends were cut back, 0 bases at V and 3 bases at J, with 8 bases in the middle. There are 15 residues in the CDR3. CDR1 and CDR2 from the germline V gene are LNHNV and YYDKDF (reference sequence).

V is TRBV7-9 and J is TRBJ1-1, with no clear D. V lost 1 base to trimming and J lost 1 base, with 4 bases between them. The CDR3 runs 13 residues. Germline-derived CDR1 and CDR2 are SEHNR and FQNEAQ (reference sequence). The CDR3 reads CASSLVANTEAFF. CDR3 bases: TGTGCCAGCAGCTTAGTGGCGAACACTGAAGCTTTCTTT.

The chain is built from TRBV7-9 and TRBJ1-1; D is ambiguous. In germline, CDR1 is SEHNR, CDR2 FQNEAQ (reference sequence). With 2 bases removed from V and 0 bases from J, the gap between germline ends came to 7 bases. The CDR3 covers 14 residues. The CDR3 sequence is CASSLNLMNTEAFF. CDR3 bases: TGTGCCAGCAGCTTAAACTTAATGAACACTGAAGCTTTCTTT.

J is TRBJ1-4 and V is TRBV10-3; D gene uncertain. Trimming shortened V by 2 bases and J by 4 bases, and 5 bases separated the two germline ends. The CDR3 is 13 amino acids. Germline CDR1 ENHRY, CDR2 SYGVKD. DNA of the CDR3: TGTGCCATCAGTGAGGAGGGTAATGAAAAACTGTTTTTT. Amino acid sequence: CAISEEGNEKLFF.

This chain joins TRBV6-5 and TRBJ2-7; 7 nucleotides line up with TRBD1. Germline V gives CDR1 MNHEY, CDR2 SVGAGI. There are 14 residues in the CDR3. With V trimmed by 6 bases and J by 3 bases, 8 bases remained unmatched. CDR3 sequence reads: CASRKGQGVYEQYF. The CDR3 DNA is TGTGCCAGCAGAAAGGGGCAGGGGGTCTACGAGCAGTACTTC.